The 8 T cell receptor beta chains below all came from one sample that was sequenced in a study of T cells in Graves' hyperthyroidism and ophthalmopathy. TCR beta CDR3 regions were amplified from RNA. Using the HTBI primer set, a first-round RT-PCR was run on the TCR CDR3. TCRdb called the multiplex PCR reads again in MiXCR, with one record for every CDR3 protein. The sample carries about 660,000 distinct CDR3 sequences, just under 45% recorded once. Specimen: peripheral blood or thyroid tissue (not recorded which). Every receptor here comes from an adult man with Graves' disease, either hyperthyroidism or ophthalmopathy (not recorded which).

The CDR3 DNA reads TGCAGTGCTAGAGATGACGCGAACAGGGACAATTCACCCCTCCACTTT. This codes for CSARDDANRDNSPLHF. The chain has TRBV20-1 and TRBJ1-6, with a weak D call TRBD1 (6 bases). CDR1 is DFQATT and CDR2 is SNEGSKA in the germline V gene (reference sequence). There are 16 residues in the CDR3. The V end was cut by 0 bases, the J end by 7 bases, with 16 bases between.

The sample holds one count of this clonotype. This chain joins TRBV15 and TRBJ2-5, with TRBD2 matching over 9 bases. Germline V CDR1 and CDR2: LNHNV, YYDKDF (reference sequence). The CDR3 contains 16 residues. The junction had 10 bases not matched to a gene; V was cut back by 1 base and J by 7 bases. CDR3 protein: CATSRGLGTSSGTQYF. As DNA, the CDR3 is TGTGCCACCAGCAGAGGGCTGGGGACTAGCTCAGGGACCCAGTACTTC.

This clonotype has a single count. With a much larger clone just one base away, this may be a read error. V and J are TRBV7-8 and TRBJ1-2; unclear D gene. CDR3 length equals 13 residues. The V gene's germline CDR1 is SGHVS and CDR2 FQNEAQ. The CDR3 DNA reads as TGTGCCAGCAGCTTAGAAGATAACTATGGCTACGCCTTC. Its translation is CASSLEDNYGYAF.

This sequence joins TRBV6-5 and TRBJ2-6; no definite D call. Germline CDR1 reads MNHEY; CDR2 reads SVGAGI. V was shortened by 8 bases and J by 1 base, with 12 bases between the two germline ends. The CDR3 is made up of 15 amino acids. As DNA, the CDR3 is TGTGCCAGCTCCCTAATAGGGTCTGGGGCCAACGTCCTGACTTTC. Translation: CASSLIGSGANVLTF.

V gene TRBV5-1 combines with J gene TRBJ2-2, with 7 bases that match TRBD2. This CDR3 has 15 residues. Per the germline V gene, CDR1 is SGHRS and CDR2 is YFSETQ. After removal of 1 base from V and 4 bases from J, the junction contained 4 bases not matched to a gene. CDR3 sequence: CASSLTSEGTGELFF. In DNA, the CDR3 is TGCGCCAGCAGCTTGACTAGCGAGGGCACCGGGGAGCTGTTTTTT.

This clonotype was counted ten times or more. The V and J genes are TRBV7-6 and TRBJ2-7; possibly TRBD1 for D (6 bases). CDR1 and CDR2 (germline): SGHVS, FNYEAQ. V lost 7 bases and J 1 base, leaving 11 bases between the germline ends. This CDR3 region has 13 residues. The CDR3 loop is CASTPTGSYEQYF. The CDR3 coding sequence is TGTGCCAGCACCCCAACAGGGTCCTACGAGCAGTACTTC. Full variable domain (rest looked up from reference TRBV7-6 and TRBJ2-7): GAGVSQSPRYKVTKRGQDVALRCDPISGHVSLYWYRQALGQGPEFLTYFNYEAQQDKSGLPNDRFSAERPEGSISTLTIQRTEQRDSAMYRCASTPTGSYEQYFGPGTRLTVT.

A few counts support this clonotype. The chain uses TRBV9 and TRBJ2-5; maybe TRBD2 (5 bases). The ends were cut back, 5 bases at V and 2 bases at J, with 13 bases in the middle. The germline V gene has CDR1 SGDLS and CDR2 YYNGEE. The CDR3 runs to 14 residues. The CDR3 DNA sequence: TGTGCCAGCAGTCCAATAGGAGGACAAGAGACCCAGTACTTC. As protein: CASSPIGGQETQYF.

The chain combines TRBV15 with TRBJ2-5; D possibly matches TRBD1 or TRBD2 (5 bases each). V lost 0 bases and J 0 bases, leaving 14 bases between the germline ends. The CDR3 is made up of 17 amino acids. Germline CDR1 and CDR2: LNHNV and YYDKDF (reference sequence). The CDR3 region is CATSRDRMKGHQETQYF. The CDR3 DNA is TGTGCCACCAGCAGAGATCGTATGAAGGGACACCAAGAGACCCAGTACTTC.